The 27 T cell receptor beta chains below were found in one sample sequenced in a study of T cells after yellow fever vaccination. TCRdb redid the calling of the 5' RACE reads with MiXCR, one entry per CDR3 protein. This repertoire shows about 320,000 distinct CDR3 sequences, approximately 12% found once; its top ten account for 2.5% to 4%. The material was CD4+ T cells sorted from PBMCs, obtained 15 days after the yellow fever booster vaccination. Every receptor here comes from a man aged 18 to 29 who received the YFV17D yellow fever vaccine.

The rearrangement uses TRBV24-1 and TRBJ2-5; D perhaps matches TRBD1 (6 bases). Germline-derived CDR1 and CDR2 are KGHDR and SFDVKD. Trimming took off 5 bases at V and 5 bases at J, with 14 bases between the two ends. The CDR3 runs 14 residues. CDR3 sequence (DNA): TGTGCCACCAGTGTCGTCACAGGGTACGAGACCCAGTACTTC. Its translation is CATSVVTGYETQYF.

The chain couples TRBV7-2 to TRBJ1-2, with a weak D call TRBD1 (5 bases). V lost 5 bases and J lost 4, with 14 bases in between. Germline assignment: CDR1 SGHTA and CDR2 FQGNSA. The CDR3 totals 14 residues. CDR3 bases: TGTGCCAGCAGCCCGGCGGGGGTAGGCTATGGCTACACCTTC. Amino acids: CASSPAGVGYGYTF. The full variable domain, its missing parts supplied by reference TRBV7-2 and TRBJ1-2, is GAGVSQSPSNKVTEKGKDVELRCDPISGHTALYWYRQSLGQGLEFLIYFQGNSAPDKSGLPSDRFSAERTGGSVSTLTIQRTQQEDSAVYLCASSPAGVGYGYTFGSGTRLTVV.

This clonotype has only a few counts. CDR3 coding DNA: TGTGCCAGCAGCTTCTTTGACAGGGGAGGAGATACGCAGTATTTT. The encoded protein is CASSFFDRGGDTQYF. This chain uses TRBV7-2 with TRBJ2-3; 8 bases line up with TRBD1. The V gene's germline CDR1 is SGHTA and CDR2 FQGNSA. This CDR3 has 15 amino acids. Germline trimming cut 3 bases from V and 5 bases from J; bases unmatched to any gene: 7.

This clonotype was observed many times. This chain uses TRBV7-2 with TRBJ2-2; 8 bases fit TRBD1. The CDR3 runs to 15 residues. Trimming took 6 bases from V and 5 from J; bases not matched to a gene: 8. The germline V gene has CDR1 SGHTA and CDR2 FQGNSA. The CDR3 sequence: CASRPGQGGTGELFF. CDR3 DNA: TGTGCCAGCAGACCCGGACAGGGTGGGACCGGGGAGCTGTTTTTT.

The chain has TRBV10-3 and TRBJ1-1; maybe TRBD1 (6 bases). V lost 6 bases to trimming and J lost 3 bases, with 17 bases between them. CDR1 and CDR2 (germline): ENHRY, SYGVKD. The CDR3 consists of 15 residues. The CDR3 protein is CAIRGGRGADTEAFF. The CDR3 nucleotides read TGTGCCATCAGAGGGGGGCGCGGTGCGGACACTGAAGCTTTCTTT.

This clonotype appeared many times. V and J are TRBV12-3 or TRBV12-4 and TRBJ1-5; tentatively, D is TRBD1 (5 bases). This CDR3 is built from 14 residues. The V gene lost 3 bases and the J gene lost 3 bases, with 9 bases spanning the gap. The DNA for the CDR3 is TGTGCCAGCAGTTTTAGACAGACCAATCAGCCCCAGCATTTT. Protein sequence: CASSFRQTNQPQHF.

This clonotype has only a few counts. This chain connects TRBV9 to TRBJ1-2, with D maybe TRBD1 (6 bases). Germline loops: CDR1 SGDLS, CDR2 YYNGEE. This CDR3 is 16 amino acids long. With 9 bases removed from V and 7 bases from J, the gap between germline ends came to 28 bases. Here the CDR3 reads CATPRQAILGFAGYTF. As DNA, the CDR3 is TGTGCCACCCCCCGACAGGCTATACTAGGTTTTGCTGGCTACACCTTC.

The chain couples TRBV9 to TRBJ2-5; D unresolved. The CDR3 is 13 amino acids. Germline V lookup: CDR1 SGDLS, CDR2 YYNGEE. With 3 bases removed from V and 5 bases from J, the gap between germline ends came to 11 bases. The CDR3 region has the DNA TGTGCCAGCAGCGCCCGTTTGGGGGAGACCCAGTACTTC. This gives the protein CASSARLGETQYF.

This clonotype was detected many times. V usage is TRBV9 and J usage is TRBJ1-2; no firm D call. The CDR3 is made up of 16 amino acids. Germline V gives CDR1 SGDLS, CDR2 YYNGEE. V was trimmed by 0 bases and J by 5 bases, leaving 17 bases between them. The CDR3 region is CASSVEYPEGRYGYTF. In nucleotides, the CDR3 is TGTGCCAGCAGCGTAGAATATCCGGAGGGCCGTTATGGCTACACCTTC.

V gene TRBV12-3 or TRBV12-4 combines with J gene TRBJ1-2, with D hard to call. Trimming removed 2 bases at V and 8 bases at J, with 6 bases between. The CDR3 has 11 residues. The DNA of the CDR3 is TGTGCCAGCAGTTTATGGCCGGGCTACACCTTC. Amino acids: CASSLWPGYTF.

This clonotype was seen only once. CDR3 DNA: TGTGCCAGCATATCAGGGGTTTTTCAAGAGACCCAGTACTTC. Protein sequence: CASISGVFQETQYF. This sequence joins TRBV2 and TRBJ2-5; D possibly corresponds to TRBD1 (6 bases). V lost 7 bases, J lost 2 bases, and 14 bases lay in between. CDR3 length: 14 residues. Germline V gives CDR1 SNHLY, CDR2 FYNNEI.

This clonotype was seen many times. The V gene is TRBV7-9, the J gene TRBJ1-5; D not certain. Per the germline V gene, CDR1 is SEHNR and CDR2 is FQNEAQ (reference sequence). Trimming took 4 bases from V and 3 from J, leaving 7 bases between them. The CDR3 has 13 amino acids. CDR3 region: CASSWDFNQPQHF. In nucleotides, the CDR3 is TGTGCCAGCAGCTGGGATTTCAATCAGCCCCAGCATTTT.

The chain has TRBV21-1 and TRBJ2-5; the DNA was not compared with TRBD1, the D call given in the table. TRBV21-1 is an annotated pseudogene. CDR3 length: 14 residues. The CDR3 reads CASMGEGAKETQYF. CDR3 DNA sequence: TGTGCCAGCATGGGTGAGGGTGCGAAAGAGACCCAGTACTTC.

This clonotype has just a few counts. The chain employs TRBV5-1 and TRBJ2-2; 9 nucleotides match TRBD2. This CDR3 region has 16 residues. V shed 6 bases, J shed 3 bases, and the junction held 9 bases outside the gene matches. Germline V gene sequence: CDR1 SGHRS, CDR2 YFSETQ. CDR3 loop: CASTAGTSRYTGELFF. CDR3 sequence (DNA): TGCGCCAGCACCGCCGGGACTAGCCGGTACACCGGGGAGCTGTTTTTT.

The chain couples TRBV4-3 to TRBJ2-3; D possibly matches TRBD1 or TRBD2 (6 bases each). CDR3 length: 18 amino acids. V lost 0 bases and J lost 1, with 17 bases in between. Germline V CDR1 and CDR2: LGHNA, YSLEER. DNA for the CDR3: TGCGCCAGCAGCCAAGATTTGGCGGGCCGGGGGCGCACAGATACGCAGTATTTT. This encodes CASSQDLAGRGRTDTQYF.

This clonotype was counted ten times or more. As DNA, the CDR3 is TGTGCCATCAGGGGGACAGAAGAGACCCAGTACTTC. As protein: CAIRGTEETQYF. V is TRBV10-3 and J is TRBJ2-5, with TRBD1 matching over 7 bases. Losses at the gene ends were 6 bases for V and 3 bases for J; bases not matched to a gene: 1. The CDR3 has 12 residues. CDR1 is ENHRY, CDR2 SYGVKD, per germline.

This clonotype has more than one count but fewer than ten. The gene calls are TRBV12-5 and TRBJ2-7, with D unresolved. The CDR3 is 14 amino acids. Per germline, CDR1 LGHNT and CDR2 FRNRAP. The V end lost 6 bases, the J end lost 3 bases, and 15 bases lay between the germline ends. CDR3: CASGPRTGNYEQYV. The CDR3, as DNA: TGTGCTAGTGGCCCCCGGACCGGAAACTACGAGCAGTACGTC.

This clonotype has a count of ten or more. The chain employs TRBV27 and TRBJ2-3, with TRBD1 as a possible D gene (6 bases). The germline gives CDR1 MNHEY, CDR2 SMNVEV (reference sequence). Trimming took off 8 bases at V and 8 bases at J, with 8 bases between the two ends. The CDR3 length is 10 residues. For the CDR3, the DNA is TGTGCCAGCGGCAGGGGTACGCAGTATTTT. Translating it yields CASGRGTQYF.

The sample holds a few counts of this clonotype. The chain uses TRBV12-3 or TRBV12-4 and TRBJ1-2; TRBD1 might be the D (6 bases). The CDR3 covers 17 residues. Trimming pared 0 bases from V and 2 bases from J, leaving 16 bases between. The CDR3 sequence is CASSLAQNTGINYGYTF. The DNA of the CDR3 is TGTGCCAGCAGTTTAGCGCAAAATACAGGGATAAACTATGGCTACACCTTC.

This clonotype occurred a few times. The chain uses TRBV7-2 and TRBJ2-3; D unclear. The CDR3 has 14 residues. The V gene lost 1 base and the J gene lost 2 bases, with 7 bases spanning the gap. CDR1 is SGHTA, CDR2 FQGNSA, per germline. Here the CDR3 DNA reads TGTGCCAGCAGCTTAGGGCTCTACACAGATACGCAGTATTTT. Its protein product is CASSLGLYTDTQYF.

As for this clonotype: A junction boundary mismatches the germline segment, possibly from a read error. Here the CDR3 DNA reads TGTGCCACAAGTGACACTCCGGGACAGGGAGTCAATCAGCCCCAGCATTTT. As protein: CATSDTPGQGVNQPQHF. This chain connects TRBV24-1 to TRBJ1-5, with 9 bases fitting TRBD1. Per the germline V gene, CDR1 is KGHDR and CDR2 is SFDVKD. The CDR3 runs 17 residues.

This sequence joins TRBV5-1 and TRBJ2-3, with 7 bases matching TRBD1. The CDR3 is 15 residues long. Trimming took 4 bases from V and 4 from J; bases not matched to a gene: 9. Germline CDR1 is SGHRS and CDR2 is YFSETQ. The CDR3 DNA reads as TGCGCCAGCAGCCACCGACAGGGTGGGGCAGATACGCAGTATTTT. Residues: CASSHRQGGADTQYF.

The chain couples TRBV20-1 to TRBJ1-1; D uncertain. This CDR3 spans 13 amino acids. CDR1 DFQATT and CDR2 SNEGSKA come from the germline V gene (reference sequence). Trimming shortened V by 6 bases and J by 5 bases, and 16 bases separated the two germline ends. The CDR3 nucleotides are TGCAGTGCACTCCGGCAGGCCGGGACTGAAGCTTTCTTT. Residues: CSALRQAGTEAFF.

This chain joins TRBV2 and TRBJ2-7; 7 nucleotides line up with TRBD1. CDR1 and CDR2 (germline): SNHLY, FYNNEI. The CDR3 covers 14 residues. Unmatched junction bases numbered 4, after V lost 3 bases and J lost 2 bases. CDR3: CASSEGTETYEQYV. The CDR3 DNA sequence: TGTGCCAGCAGTGAGGGGACAGAAACCTACGAGCAGTACGTC.

This clonotype was seen only a few times. The CDR3 region is CASSFSRENTGELFF. The CDR3 nucleotides are TGTGCCAGCAGCTTCTCACGGGAAAACACCGGGGAGCTGTTTTTT. This chain connects TRBV7-3 to TRBJ2-2; D possibly corresponds to TRBD2 (5 bases). Trimming cost V 3 bases and J 2 bases, with 10 bases left between them. The CDR3 is made up of 15 amino acids. Germline V lookup: CDR1 SGHTA, CDR2 FQGTGA.

This clonotype was recorded at least ten times. The chain carries TRBV11-2 and TRBJ2-1; 7 positions agree with TRBD2. Germline loops: CDR1 SGHAT, CDR2 FQNNGV. V lost 3 bases, J lost 0 bases, and 2 bases stayed unmatched. The CDR3 is 15 residues long. CDR3 DNA: TGTGCCAGCAGCTTCGGGGGGAGCTCCTACAATGAGCAGTTCTTC. Protein sequence: CASSFGGSSYNEQFF. Complete variable domain (other parts from reference TRBV11-2 and TRBJ2-1): EAGVAQSPRYKIIEKRQSVAFWCNPISGHATLYWYQQILGQGPKLLIQFQNNGVVDDSQLPKDRFSAERLKGVDSTLKIQPAKLEDSAVYLCASSFGGSSYNEQFFGPGTRLTVL.

The rearrangement joins TRBV6-6 to TRBJ1-5, with a possible D match to TRBD1 (5 bases). In germline, CDR1 is MNHNY, CDR2 SVGAGI (reference sequence). V dropped 6 bases and J dropped 6 bases, with 12 bases sitting between them. This CDR3 is built from 13 residues. In DNA, the CDR3 is TGTGCCAGCAGCTCCAGTGGGGGTCAGCCCCAGCATTTT. Translation gives CASSSSGGQPQHF.